This T cell receptor beta chain was recorded in a study of blood T cell repertoires in COVID-19. Looking at the study overall: Acute-phase and convalescent COVID-19 samples originated in the United States, Italy and Spain. PBMCs, B-cell-depleted T cells, or T cells were the source of the cDNA or gDNA that made up the material.

Per the study methods: It was from reference gene primer amplification that nucleated cell counts were estimated. Assay: immunoSEQ multiplex PCR; the TCRdb copy retains only in-frame clones and omits some. V and J calls and clone size come straight from that table; D and trimming were deduced from the DNA. The sample shows roughly 120,000 clones, roughly 90% of them seen only once. The J segment lost 7 bases and the V segment lost 4 bases, leaving 4 bases of the junction unmatched. The CDR3 is 13 amino acids. The chain links TRBV12-3 or TRBV12-4 to TRBJ2-1; 7 positions match TRBD2. Specimen: peripheral blood. The receptor comes from a woman aged 70 to 79 who had recovered from COVID-19. The CDR3 DNA reads as TGTGCCAGCAGTTGGGGGGAGGGGAATGAGCAGTTCTTC. As protein: CASSWGEGNEQFF.